The entry below describes one TCR beta chain. The data stem from a study of blood T cell repertoires in COVID-19. The overall study: PBMCs, B-cell-depleted T cells, or T cells provided the cDNA or gDNA that made up the material.

Only in-frame clones appear in the TCRdb table, and some are missing; sequencing was by immunoSEQ multiplex PCR. The profile covers roughly 220,000 clones, with roughly 80% appearing a single time and about 20% taken by the ten largest. The V segment lost 1 base and the J segment 5 bases; nucleotides outside the gene matches: 3. Germline-derived CDR1 and CDR2 are KGHSH and LQKENI. The CDR3 loop spans 14 amino acids. This clonotype originated in a man aged 30-40 years with active or convalescent COVID-19. Material: peripheral blood. The V and J genes are TRBV18 and TRBJ2-3; 7 nucleotides align to TRBD1. Written as DNA, the CDR3 is TGTGCCAGCTCACCACAGGGGGCGAAAGATACGCAGTATTTT. Amino acid sequence: CASSPQGAKDTQYF.